These T cell receptor beta chains were read from a single sample in a study of spatial heterogeneity in lung cancer. TCRdb passed the 5' RACE reads through MiXCR, listing each CDR3 protein once. This sample has approximately 26,000 distinct CDR3 sequences; 8.8% occur once, and the top ten carry roughly 8.2%. This specimen was lung tumor tissue, taken at surgery. Every receptor here comes from a male donor with early-stage non-small cell lung cancer. CDR3s include the opening cysteine and the closing phenylalanine or tryptophan. The D gene is left open where the match is weak. Size tells how often a clone was seen (once, few, many) or the class of an expanded clone, and some rows leave it out.

TRBV2	TRBJ2-3	.	many	TGTGCCAGCAGTGACCAAACTAAAGATACGCAGTATTTT	CASSDQTKDTQYF
TRBV7-9	TRBJ2-3	TRBD2	.	TGTGCCAGCAGCCCGGGACTAGCGGGGGCCCGCACAGATACGCAGTATTTT	CASSPGLAGARTDTQYF
TRBV6-2/TRBV6-3	TRBJ1-5	.	many	TGTGCCAGCAGTTACGCGGGGGGAGGCCAGCCCCAGCATTTT	CASSYAGGGQPQHF
TRBV5-5	TRBJ2-7	.	many	TGTGCCAGCAGCTTGGGCACTAGCTCCTACGAGCAGTACTTC	CASSLGTSSYEQYF
TRBV7-9	TRBJ2-7	.	many	TGTGCCAGCAAGGCGGCCCCGGGTAGGGAGCAGTACTTC	CASKAAPGREQYF
TRBV9	TRBJ1-1	.	medium-sized	TGTGCCAGCAGCGCCCACCCCGGCGGGGGAGCTTTCTTT	CASSAHPGGGAFF
TRBV29-1	TRBJ2-5	.	.	TGCAGCGTTGGGGCTGGGGGGTCGGGCACGGGGACCCAGTACTTC	CSVGAGGSGTGTQYF
TRBV10-3	TRBJ2-1	.	medium-sized	TGTGCCATCAGTGGTTGGACAGCTTCCTACAATGAGCAGTTCTTC	CAISGWTASYNEQFF
TRBV5-5	TRBJ2-4	.	.	TGTGCCAGCAGCTTAACCCCGTATGAGCAGAAAAACATTCAGTACTTC	CASSLTPYEQKNIQYF
TRBV7-9	TRBJ2-3	TRBD2	medium-sized	TGTGCCAGCAGCCATACCCGTCTAGCGGGAGTGGTAGGCACGCAGTATTTT	CASSHTRLAGVVGTQYF
TRBV20-1	TRBJ1-2	TRBD1	many	TGCAGTGGTAGAGGACAGGATCCTGCTAACTATGGCTACACCTTC	CSGRGQDPANYGYTF
TRBV4-2	TRBJ2-3	TRBD2	.	TGTGCCAGCAGCCAAGTGGAAGGACTAGTGGCTGATACGCAGTATTTT	CASSQVEGLVADTQYF
TRBV12-3/TRBV12-4	TRBJ1-6	.	.	TGTGCCAGCAGTCCCGGGACATTCGATTCACCCCTCCACTTT	CASSPGTFDSPLHF
TRBV6-5	TRBJ2-3	TRBD2	many	TGTGCCAGCAGTCTCGGGACTAGCGGGGGGCACAGCACAGATACGCAGTATTTT	CASSLGTSGGHSTDTQYF
TRBV4-3	TRBJ2-3	TRBD2	many	TGCGCCAGCAGCCAAGAGATCGCGTTTGGGGCTAGCGGGAGCACAGATACGCAGTATTTT	CASSQEIAFGASGSTDTQYF
TRBV6-5	TRBJ2-7	TRBD1	many	TGTGCCAGCAGACCCCATGGGTTTGAGGGGGCCCCTCTTTTCTACGAGCAGTACTTC	CASRPHGFEGAPLFYEQYF
TRBV9	TRBJ2-3	.	.	TGTGCCAGCAGCGTTGGTGTAGCTAGTAGGTCAGATACGCAGTATTTT	CASSVGVASRSDTQYF
TRBV7-9	TRBJ1-2	.	many	TGTGCCAGCAGCCCGACGTTCGAGACTAACTATGGCTACACCTTC	CASSPTFETNYGYTF
TRBV4-3	TRBJ2-3	.	.	TGCGCCAGCAGCCAAGTGGCACTCCTCGTCGATACGCAGTATTTT	CASSQVALLVDTQYF
TRBV6-5	TRBJ2-1	TRBD2	many	TGTGCCAGCAGTTACACTAGCGCGAACAATGAGCAGTTCTTC	CASSYTSANNEQFF
TRBV12-3/TRBV12-4	TRBJ2-3	.	many	TGTGCCAGCAGTTGGAGGGGAGATACGCAGTATTTT	CASSWRGDTQYF
TRBV5-6	TRBJ1-2	.	many	TGTGCCAGCAGCCGGGACAAAGGGTATGGCTACACCTTC	CASSRDKGYGYTF
TRBV7-2	TRBJ2-2	.	many	TGTGCCAGCAGCCCCGGACAGACCGGGGAGCTGTTTTTT	CASSPGQTGELFF
TRBV7-8	TRBJ1-5	.	few	TGTGCCAGCAGCCTCAACCGAGGTCTCTATAGCAATCAGCCCCAGCATTTT	CASSLNRGLYSNQPQHF
TRBV12-3/TRBV12-4	TRBJ1-2	.	many	TGTGCCAGCAGTTTCGGGGTTGGCTATGGCTACACCTTC	CASSFGVGYGYTF
TRBV6-2/TRBV6-3	TRBJ1-2	.	.	TGTGCCAGCAGTTACGCCGGACAGATAACGATTTATGGCTACACCTTC	CASSYAGQITIYGYTF
TRBV20-1	TRBJ1-6	.	few	TGCAGTGCTAGAGCCGGGTCAAAGTCCTATAATTCACCCCTCCACTTT	CSARAGSKSYNSPLHF
TRBV7-8	TRBJ1-6	.	many	TGTGCCAGCAGACCCCCCGGGGGGAATAATTCACCCCTCCACTTT	CASRPPGGNNSPLHF
TRBV28	TRBJ2-7	.	few	TGTGCCAGCAGTCCTTCGTGGGGACTGAGGAACGAGCAGTACTTC	CASSPSWGLRNEQYF
TRBV20-1	TRBJ2-7	.	.	TGCAGTGCTAGAGGCCCGGACACTGGCTACGAGCAGTACTTC	CSARGPDTGYEQYF
TRBV7-6	TRBJ2-7	TRBD2	few	TGTGCCAGCAGCTTGAATAGCGGGGCCTACGAGCAGTACTTC	CASSLNSGAYEQYF
TRBV5-1	TRBJ2-5	.	many	TGCGCCAGCAGCCCAGGACCAACCGAGACCCAGTACTTC	CASSPGPTETQYF
TRBV7-1	TRBJ2-5	.	.	TGTGCCAGCACCCAGGTTCCCCAAGAGACCCAGTACTTC	CASTQVPQETQYF
TRBV28	TRBJ1-4	.	many	TGTGCCAGCAGTTTGAGGGAGGGGGAACTGTTTTTT	CASSLREGELFF